The clone carrying this T cell receptor beta chain showed up just a few times. No antigen is known for it. This specimen comes from a study of CD8 T cells in ankylosing spondylitis. Trimming cost V 0 bases and J 4 bases, with 12 bases left between them. CDR1 is MNHEY and CDR2 is SVGAGI in the germline V gene. The CDR3 is 15 residues long. Study outcomes and limitations: Disease-associated clonotypes exhibited CD8+ identity and were relatively infrequent in peripheral blood. Prior literature has documented some motif variants in synovial fluid and blood from reactive arthritis. Ankylosing spondylitis blood appeared to be characterized by a TCR beta motif of fewer than ten highly homologous variants. Clones linked to disease were reported to show significant enrichment in matched ankylosing spondylitis synovial fluid.

Quantitative molecular-barcoded 5'-RACE generated the TCR beta libraries. TCRdb itself ran the 5' RACE reads through MiXCR, one entry per CDR3 protein. The table lists 700,000 or so distinct CDR3 sequences, under 20% of them singletons. The V call is TRBV6-5, the J call TRBJ1-2; D may be TRBD1 (6 bases). The clonotype was recovered from a male donor with ankylosing spondylitis. Specimen: blood, either unsorted or a sorted T cell fraction (not recorded which). The CDR3 DNA reads as TGTGCCAGCAGTTACTCGACAGGCACTACCTATGGCTACACCTTC. As protein: CASSYSTGTTYGYTF.